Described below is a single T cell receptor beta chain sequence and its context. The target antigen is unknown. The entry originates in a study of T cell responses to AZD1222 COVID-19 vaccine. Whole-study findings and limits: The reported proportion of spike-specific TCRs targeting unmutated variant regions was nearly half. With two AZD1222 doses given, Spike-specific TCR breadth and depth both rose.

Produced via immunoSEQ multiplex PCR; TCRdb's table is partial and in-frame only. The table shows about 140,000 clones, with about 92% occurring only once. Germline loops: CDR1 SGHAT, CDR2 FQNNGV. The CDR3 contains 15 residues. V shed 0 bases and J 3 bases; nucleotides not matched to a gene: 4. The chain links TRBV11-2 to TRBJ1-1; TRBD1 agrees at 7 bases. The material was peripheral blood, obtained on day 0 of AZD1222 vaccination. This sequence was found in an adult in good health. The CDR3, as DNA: TGTGCCAGCAGCTTAGAACAGGGGAGGGACACTGAAGCTTTCTTT. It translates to CASSLEQGRDTEAFF.